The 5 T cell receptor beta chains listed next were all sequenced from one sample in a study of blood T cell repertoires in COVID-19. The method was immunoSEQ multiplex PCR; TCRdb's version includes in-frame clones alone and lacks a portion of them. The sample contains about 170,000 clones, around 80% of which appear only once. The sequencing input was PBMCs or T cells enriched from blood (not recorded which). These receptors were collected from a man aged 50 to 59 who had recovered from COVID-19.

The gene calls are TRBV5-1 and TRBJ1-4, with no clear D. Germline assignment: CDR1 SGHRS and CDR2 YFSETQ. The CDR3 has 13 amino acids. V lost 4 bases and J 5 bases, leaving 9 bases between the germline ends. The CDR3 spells CASSQRSNEKLFF. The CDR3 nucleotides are TGCGCCAGCAGCCAGCGTTCGAATGAAAAACTGTTTTTT.

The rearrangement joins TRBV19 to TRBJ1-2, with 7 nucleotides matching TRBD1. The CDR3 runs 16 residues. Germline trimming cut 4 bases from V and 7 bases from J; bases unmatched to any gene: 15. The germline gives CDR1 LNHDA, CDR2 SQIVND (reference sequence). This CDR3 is CASSTRGNRGGSGYTF. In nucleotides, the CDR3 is TGTGCCAGTAGTACCCGGGGGAACAGGGGAGGTAGTGGCTACACCTTC.

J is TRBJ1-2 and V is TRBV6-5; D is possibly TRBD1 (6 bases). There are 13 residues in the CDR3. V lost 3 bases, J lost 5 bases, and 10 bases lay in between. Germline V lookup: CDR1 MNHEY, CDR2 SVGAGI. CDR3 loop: CASSYRQEYGYTF. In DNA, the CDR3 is TGTGCCAGCAGTTATAGACAGGAGTATGGCTACACCTTC.

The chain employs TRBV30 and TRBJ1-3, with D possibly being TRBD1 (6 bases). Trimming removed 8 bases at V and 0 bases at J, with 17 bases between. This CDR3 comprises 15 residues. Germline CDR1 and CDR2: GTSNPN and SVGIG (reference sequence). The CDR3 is CARGLSRRSGNTIYF. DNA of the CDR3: TGTGCCCGGGGGCTTAGCCGCCGCTCTGGAAACACCATATATTTT.

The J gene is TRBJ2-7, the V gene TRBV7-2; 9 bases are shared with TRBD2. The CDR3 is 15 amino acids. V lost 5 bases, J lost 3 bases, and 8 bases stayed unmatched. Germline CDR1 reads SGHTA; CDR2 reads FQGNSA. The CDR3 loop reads CASSLEASGNYEQYF. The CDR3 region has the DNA TGTGCCAGCAGCCTCGAGGCTAGCGGGAACTACGAGCAGTACTTC.